This entry concerns a single TCR beta chain. Its target is not known. With a J-beta primer mix and a sample-barcoded 5' primer, a second PCR ran about 7 to 12 cycles. TCRdb independently ran MiXCR on the 5' RACE reads; one entry per CDR3 protein. The top ten hold 10% to 15% of the sample, which has 650,000 to 1,000,000 distinct CDR3 sequences, approximately 35% seen once. These data originate in a study of blood T cells in healthy people across ages. General study findings and limits: For the donors, CMV status was unknown and possibly confounded expanded clonotype changes.

Sequencing was done on a sample of blood. The clonotype originates from a man younger than 35 in good health.

The CDR3 DNA reads as TGTGCCAGCAGCGACGGGACAGGGTACTCCTACGAGCAGTACTTC. This sequence encodes CASSDGTGYSYEQYF. V and J are TRBV5-5 and TRBJ2-7; 9 bases map to TRBD1. In germline, CDR1 is SGHKS, CDR2 YYEKEE (reference sequence). This CDR3 has 15 residues. Trimming removed 4 bases from V and 0 bases from J; junction bases left unmatched: 5. Full variable domain (outside the CDR3, taken from reference TRBV5-5 and TRBJ2-7): DAGVTQSPTHLIKTRGQQVTLRCSPISGHKSVSWYQQVLGQGPQFIFQYYEKEERGRGNFPDRFSARQFPNYSSELNVNALLLGDSALYLCASSDGTGYSYEQYFGPGTRLTVT.